Shown below are 17 T cell receptor beta chains from a single sample sequenced in a study of OX40 agonist ivuxolimab in advanced cancers. Assay: immunoSEQ multiplex PCR; the TCRdb copy retains only in-frame clones and omits some. In the table there are over 50,000 clones, approximately 80% of which are singletons. The starting material was CD4+ or CD8+ T cells sorted from blood, obtained in a trial of the OX40 agonist ivuxolimab. The receptor source for this set is an adult with an advanced solid tumor such as melanoma, head and neck, liver or kidney cancer.

The chain uses TRBV11-2 and TRBJ2-7; D ambiguous. Trimming took off 0 bases at V and 5 bases at J, with 8 bases between the two ends. The germline CDR1 and CDR2 sequences are SGHAT and FQNNGV. The CDR3 spans 13 residues. CDR3 in DNA: TGTGCCAGCAGCTTAGATTTGGCAAACGAGCAGTACTTC. Its translation: CASSLDLANEQYF.

DNA for the CDR3: TGTGCCAGCTCACAAGTGAGATCTTCTGAAGCTTTCTTT. This codes for CASSQVRSSEAFF. This chain connects TRBV18 to TRBJ1-1; no definite D call. CDR3 length: 13 residues. V shed 4 bases and J shed 6 bases, with 12 bases lying between them. Germline V gene sequence: CDR1 KGHSH, CDR2 LQKENI.

The rearrangement uses TRBV7-3 and TRBJ2-5; TRBD2 is a possible D gene (6 bases). The germline V gene encodes CDR1 SGHTA and CDR2 FQGTGA. The V and J ends lost 5 bases and 1 base respectively, with 8 bases between them. The CDR3 totals 13 residues. The CDR3 loop reads CASSPGVQETQYF. For the CDR3, the DNA is TGTGCCAGCAGCCCGGGGGTCCAAGAGACCCAGTACTTC.

A few counts support this clone. The genes are TRBV18 and TRBJ1-2, with D possibly TRBD1 on 6 matching bases. The CDR3 length is 16 residues. From germline, CDR1 is KGHSH and CDR2 LQKENI. Deletions cut 3 bases from V and 4 bases from J, with 18 bases between. Written as DNA, the CDR3 is TGTGCCAGCTCACCGCAAAAGACAGGCGCCTTCTATGGCTACACCTTC. Encoded protein: CASSPQKTGAFYGYTF.

The V and J genes are TRBV11-2 and TRBJ2-1; D unclear. This CDR3 is built from 13 residues. V was trimmed by 0 bases and J by 7 bases, leaving 7 bases between them. Germline V CDR1 and CDR2: SGHAT, FQNNGV. The CDR3 loop reads CASSLDRPNEQFF. CDR3 DNA: TGTGCCAGCAGCTTAGATCGTCCGAATGAGCAGTTCTTC. The full variable domain, with the rest looked up from reference TRBV11-2 and TRBJ2-1, is EAGVAQSPRYKIIEKRQSVAFWCNPISGHATLYWYQQILGQGPKLLIQFQNNGVVDDSQLPKDRFSAERLKGVDSTLKIQPAKLEDSAVYLCASSLDRPNEQFFGPGTRLTVL.

This clone was counted at least ten times. The rearrangement uses TRBV5-8 and TRBJ1-2; a possible D gene is TRBD1 (5 bases). V was shortened by 2 bases and J by 3 bases, with 17 bases between the two germline ends. The length of the CDR3 is 16 residues. Germline V CDR1 and CDR2: SGHTS, YDEGEE. The CDR3 DNA reads TGTGCCAGCAGCTTAGGCCGATGGGGGACCGACTATGGCTACACCTTC. Translation gives CASSLGRWGTDYGYTF.

The J gene is TRBJ1-1, the V gene TRBV29-1; 7 nucleotides line up with TRBD1. CDR1 is SQVTM, CDR2 ANQGSEA, per germline. J gave up 1 base and V 4 bases, and 3 bases lay outside the gene matches. The CDR3 contains 13 residues. The CDR3 protein is CSVVGQTNTEAFF. DNA of the CDR3: TGCAGCGTTGTGGGACAGACGAACACTGAAGCTTTCTTT.

The chain has TRBV6-1 and TRBJ1-2, with a weak D call TRBD1 (5 bases). The CDR3 loop spans 15 amino acids. Germline CDR1 and CDR2: MNHNS and SASEGT. V lost 1 base, J lost 4 bases, and 13 bases lay in between. CDR3 in amino acids: CASSEGGGESYGYTF. The CDR3 bases are TGTGCCAGCAGTGAAGGGGGAGGGGAGTCCTATGGCTACACCTTC.

V and J are TRBV5-6 and TRBJ2-5; the D gene is possibly TRBD2 (6 bases). Germline V CDR1 and CDR2: SGHDT, YYEEEE. V lost 0 bases to trimming and J lost 5 bases, with 17 bases between them. This CDR3 contains 16 residues. In nucleotides, the CDR3 is TGTGCCAGCAGCTTGGGTAGGGGAGGAGTGAGGGAGACCCAGTACTTC. Residues: CASSLGRGGVRETQYF.

V and J are TRBV4-1 and TRBJ2-4; possibly TRBD2 for D (6 bases). This CDR3 region has 16 residues. V shed 0 bases and J shed 2 bases, with 11 bases lying between them. CDR1 MGHRA and CDR2 YSYEKL come from the germline V gene. The CDR3 DNA is TGCGCCAGCAGCCAAGACACGGGGGTGTCCAAAAACATTCAGTACTTC. This translates into CASSQDTGVSKNIQYF.

This clone has a single count. The V and J genes are TRBV10-2 and TRBJ1-1; possibly TRBD1 for D (5 bases). Trimming shortened V by 6 bases and J by 1 base, and 9 bases separated the two germline ends. This CDR3 is 13 amino acids long. The germline V gene encodes CDR1 WSHSY and CDR2 SAAADI. The CDR3: CASSQQANTEAFF. As DNA, the CDR3 is TGCGCCAGCAGCCAACAGGCGAACACTGAAGCTTTCTTT.

The chain links TRBV27 to TRBJ1-3; 10 nucleotides agree with TRBD1. V gave up 4 bases and J gave up 1 base; unmatched junction bases: 13. The germline gives CDR1 MNHEY, CDR2 SMNVEV (reference sequence). This CDR3 contains 19 residues. CDR3 bases: TGTGCCAGCAGTTCCCACCGGGACAGGGGTCCCGATTCTGGAAACACCATATATTTT. Residues: CASSSHRDRGPDSGNTIYF.

The chain employs TRBV5-8 and TRBJ2-1; 12 nucleotides align to TRBD2. CDR1 and CDR2 (germline): SGHTS, YDEGEE. CDR3 length: 20 amino acids. V trimming: 3 bases; J trimming: 1 base; junction bases outside the gene matches: 14. CDR3 sequence reads: CASSWGLTSGGWGSYNEQFF. CDR3 nucleotide sequence: TGTGCCAGCAGCTGGGGTTTGACTAGCGGGGGCTGGGGTTCCTACAATGAGCAGTTCTTC.

This chain links TRBV6-1 with TRBJ1-5; 9 positions match TRBD1. Per the germline V gene, CDR1 is MNHNS and CDR2 is SASEGT. The CDR3 is 14 residues long. V gave up 8 bases and J gave up 2 bases; unmatched junction bases: 4. In nucleotides, the CDR3 is TGTGCCAGCCAGGGACAGGGTGGCAATCAGCCCCAGCATTTT. This sequence encodes CASQGQGGNQPQHF.

In its sample, this clone ranks as medium-sized (0.01 to 0.1%). The chain is built from TRBV5-4 and TRBJ1-1; D is unresolved. CDR1 and CDR2 from the germline V gene are SGHNT and YYREEE (reference sequence). Trimming took 4 bases from V and 1 from J, leaving 8 bases between them. The CDR3 sequence is 13 residues long. Here the CDR3 reads CASSPTPNTEAFF. CDR3 bases: TGTGCCAGCAGCCCCACACCGAACACTGAAGCTTTCTTT.

This clone was seen a few times. V usage is TRBV9 and J usage is TRBJ2-3, with 7 bases aligning to TRBD2. Germline CDR1 reads SGDLS; CDR2 reads YYNGEE. The CDR3 is 16 residues long. V shed 0 bases, J shed 0 bases, and the junction held 4 bases outside the gene matches. The chain's CDR3 is CASSVAAGYSTDTQYF. Here the CDR3 DNA reads TGTGCCAGCAGCGTAGCAGCGGGGTATAGCACAGATACGCAGTATTTT.

The chain carries TRBV5-4 and TRBJ2-2; 7 bases line up with TRBD2. The CDR3 extends over 15 amino acids. V lost 4 bases, J lost 0 bases, and 3 bases stayed unmatched. Per the germline V gene, CDR1 is SGHNT and CDR2 is YYREEE (reference sequence). CDR3 sequence reads: CASSRGGANTGELFF. Written as DNA, the CDR3 is TGTGCCAGCAGCCGTGGGGGGGCGAACACCGGGGAGCTGTTTTTT.